This TCR beta chain was found in a study of blood T cell repertoires in COVID-19. Overall study: Samples taken during acute and convalescent COVID-19 were collected in the United States, Italy and Spain. In each case, the material was cDNA or gDNA derived from T cells, B-cell-depleted T cells, or PBMCs.

In the original workflow: Estimates of nucleated cell counts were drawn from the amplification of reference gene primers. TCRdb's copy holds only in-frame clones and misses some; the assay was immunoSEQ multiplex PCR. The V and J calls and clone size come from that table; D and trimming were worked out from the DNA. Found here are approximately 260,000 clones, 80% to 90% of them singletons; the top ten hold about 11%. The TCR was taken from a woman in her 70s with acute or convalescent COVID-19. Specimen: peripheral blood.

The CDR3 sequence: CASSLGGQGPVAGYTF. The CDR3 coding sequence is TGTGCCAGCAGTTTAGGCGGACAGGGCCCCGTCGCTGGCTACACCTTC. This chain uses TRBV28 with TRBJ1-2; 8 bases match TRBD1. CDR1 and CDR2 (germline): MDHEN, SYDVKM. The CDR3 length is 16 residues. The V and J ends lost 2 bases and 7 bases, in that order; junction bases with no gene match: 12.